This is a list of T cell receptor beta chains from one sample in a study of cytomegalovirus exposure and HLA in healthy donors. Measured with immunoSEQ multiplex PCR; TCRdb has only the in-frame clones, and not every one. The profile shows approximately 81,000 clones, just over 75% of them singletons. The sequenced material came from PBMCs. The receptors were gathered from a man aged 50-60 years in good health and CMV-seropositive. Both conserved end residues are part of each CDR3. The D gene is left open where the match is weak. Expanded clones are given a class, and other clones once, few, many or no size at all.

d_gene	v_gene	j_gene	abundance	CDR3aa	CDR3nt
TRBD2	TRBV11-2	TRBJ2-7	few	CASSSMTSGPSYEQYF	TGTGCCAGCAGCTCCATGACTAGCGGACCTTCCTACGAGCAGTACTTC
TRBD2	TRBV5-4	TRBJ2-7	-	CASSPLGAGVRGEQYF	TGTGCCAGCAGCCCCTTGGGAGCGGGAGTAAGGGGCGAGCAGTACTTC
-	TRBV7-9	TRBJ2-7	-	CASSSDLDSYEQCF	TGTGCCAGCAGCTCCGACTTAGACTCCTACGAGCAGTGCTTC
TRBD1	TRBV4-3	TRBJ1-2	-	CASSQEIGGHYGYTF	TGCGCCAGCAGCCAAGAGATAGGGGGCCACTATGGCTACACCTTC
TRBD1	TRBV27	TRBJ2-7	-	CASSLSGQGPYEQYF	TGTGCCAGCAGTTTATCGGGACAGGGCCCGTACGAGCAGTACTTC
TRBD1	TRBV11-3	TRBJ2-1	-	CASSLDQTGELYNEQFF	TGTGCCAGCAGCTTAGATCAAACAGGGGAACTCTACAATGAGCAGTTCTTC
-	TRBV19	TRBJ2-5	few	CASSTRTGRGETQYF	TGTGCCAGTAGTACGCGGACAGGGAGGGGAGAGACCCAGTACTTC
-	TRBV29-1	TRBJ1-4	-	CSVHGQYNEKLFF	TGCAGCGTCCACGGACAGTACAATGAAAAACTGTTTTTT
TRBD1	TRBV11-3	TRBJ1-1	few	CASSLHQGASEAFF	TGTGCCAGCAGCTTACACCAGGGGGCGTCCGAAGCTTTCTTT
TRBD1	TRBV11-3	TRBJ2-7	-	CASSLAGTGGEQYF	TGTGCCAGCAGCCTCGCCGGGACAGGGGGCGAGCAGTACTTC
-	TRBV27	TRBJ2-2	-	CASSREEVTGELFF	TGTGCCAGCAGTCGCGAGGAGGTCACCGGGGAGCTGTTTTTT
-	TRBV2	TRBJ1-1	-	CASHLGQGLGTEAFF	TGTGCCAGCCATCTGGGGCAGGGGTTAGGCACTGAAGCCTTCTTT
-	TRBV27	TRBJ2-6	-	CASSFSDRSRLGANVLTF	TGTGCCAGCAGTTTCTCAGACAGGTCTAGACTGGGGGCCAACGTCCTGACTTTC
-	TRBV13	TRBJ1-2	few	CASSLNADYGYTF	TGTGCCAGCAGCTTGAACGCGGACTATGGCTACACCTTC
TRBD2	TRBV19	TRBJ2-1	-	CANNPGTSGRVEQFF	TGTGCCAATAACCCCGGGACTAGCGGGAGGGTAGAGCAGTTCTTC
TRBD1	TRBV4-2	TRBJ1-1	-	CASSRTTGQEGEAFF	TGTGCCAGCAGCCGTACCACGGGACAGGAGGGCGAAGCTTTCTTT
-	TRBV7-3	TRBJ1-1	-	CASSLQGKNTEAFF	TGTGCCAGCAGCCTTCAGGGAAAGAACACTGAAGCTTTCTTT
-	TRBV29-1	TRBJ2-7	-	CSVFLAKMSEQYF	TGCAGCGTTTTTCTAGCGAAGATGAGCGAGCAGTACTTC
TRBD1	TRBV5-1	TRBJ1-2	-	CASSREDRAYGYTF	TGCGCCAGCAGCCGCGAAGACAGGGCTTATGGCTACACCTTC
TRBD1	TRBV6-5	TRBJ2-7	-	CASSPGQVTYEQYF	TGTGCCAGCAGTCCTGGACAGGTTACCTACGAGCAGTACTTC
TRBD1	TRBV9	TRBJ2-2	-	CASSGIRQGEAGELFF	TGTGCCAGCAGCGGAATCCGACAGGGCGAGGCCGGGGAGCTGTTTTTT
-	TRBV18	TRBJ1-1	-	CASSPGSNTEAFF	TGTGCCAGCTCACCGGGCTCGAACACTGAAGCTTTCTTT
TRBD2	TRBV7-2	TRBJ2-1	-	CASSLVTSSYNEQFF	TGTGCCAGCAGCTTAGTGACTAGCAGCTACAATGAGCAGTTCTTC
TRBD2	TRBV5-1	TRBJ2-5	few	CATSHSGGGGQETQYF	TGCGCCACCTCACATAGTGGCGGGGGGGGACAAGAGACCCAGTACTTC
TRBD1	TRBV5-1	TRBJ1-2	-	CASSGGDRNYGYTF	TGCGCCAGCAGCGGGGGGGACAGGAACTATGGCTACACCTTC
-	TRBV5-4	TRBJ2-4	-	CASSLPTAGNIQYF	TGTGCCAGCAGCCTACCTACGGCAGGGAACATTCAGTACTTC
-	TRBV16	TRBJ1-5	-	CASSFRQVLSLSPQPQHF	TGTGCCAGCAGCTTCCGACAGGTCTTGTCCCTTTCCCCTCAGCCCCAGCATTTT
TRBD1	TRBV7-2	TRBJ1-3	-	CASSFTSGGSGNTIYF	TGTGCCAGCAGCTTTACGTCAGGGGGCTCTGGAAACACCATATATTTT
TRBD1	TRBV10-3	TRBJ2-4	-	CAISGSGQAENSQYF	TGTGCCATCAGCGGCTCCGGACAGGCAGAAAACAGTCAGTACTTC
-	TRBV6-5	TRBJ1-6	-	CASSYSVSSYNSPLHF	TGTGCCAGCAGTTATTCGGTTAGCTCCTATAATTCACCCCTCCACTTT
-	TRBV10-1	TRBJ2-3	few	CASSEPGVGDTQYF	TGCGCCAGCAGTGAGCCGGGAGTGGGCGATACGCAGTATTTT
-	TRBV29-1	TRBJ1-4	-	CSARGGVSNEKLFF	TGCAGCGCCCGCGGCGGGGTTTCCAATGAAAAACTGTTTTTT
TRBD2	TRBV5-4	TRBJ2-3	-	CASSPSGRGEDTQYF	TGTGCCAGCAGCCCCAGCGGGAGAGGGGAAGATACGCAGTATTTT
-	TRBV6-4	TRBJ2-7	-	CASSDSGNPGDEQYF	TGTGCCAGCAGTGACTCAGGGAACCCGGGGGACGAGCAGTACTTC
-	TRBV19	TRBJ2-1	-	CASSYRDEQFF	TGTGCCAGTAGTTACCGGGATGAGCAGTTCTTC
TRBD1	TRBV4-1	TRBJ2-7	-	CASSQDVTGVAYEQYF	TGCGCCAGCAGCCAAGACGTGACAGGGGTAGCTTACGAGCAGTACTTC
TRBD2	TRBV30	TRBJ2-7	-	CAWNGGAYEQYF	TGTGCCTGGAACGGGGGGGCCTACGAGCAGTACTTC
TRBD1	TRBV2	TRBJ1-2	-	CASRADRNYGYTF	TGTGCCAGCAGGGCGGACAGGAACTATGGCTACACCTTC
-	TRBV18	TRBJ2-2	few	CASVDKVAKSGELFF	TGTGCCAGCGTAGACAAGGTGGCCAAGAGCGGGGAGCTGTTTTTT
TRBD2	TRBV5-4	TRBJ2-1	-	CASSPVGRAGDEQFF	TGTGCCAGCAGCCCGGTGGGGAGGGCGGGTGATGAGCAGTTCTTC
-	TRBV21-1	TRBJ2-4	-	CASSKGRQGAKNSQYF	TGTGCCAGCAGCAAAGGGAGACAGGGGGCCAAAAACAGTCAGTACTTC
-	TRBV14	TRBJ2-7	-	CASSRVTGRVYYEQYF	TGTGCCAGCAGCCGCGTTACTGGCAGGGTCTACTACGAGCAGTACTTC
TRBD2	TRBV7-9	TRBJ2-7	once	CASSLALAGPYEQYF	TGTGCCAGCAGCTTAGCACTAGCGGGACCCTACGAGCAGTACTTC
-	TRBV28	TRBJ2-7	-	CASSLEGRGADEQYF	TGTGCCAGCAGTTTAGAGGGCAGGGGGGCGGACGAGCAGTACTTC
TRBD1	TRBV6-1	TRBJ2-7	medium-sized	CASSQGIFSGQGFRLVTYEQYF	TGTGCCAGCAGTCAAGGTATTTTCTCGGGACAGGGATTTCGACTAGTTACCTACGAGCAGTACTTC
-	TRBV29-1	TRBJ2-1	-	CSVAQTYNEQFF	TGCAGCGTTGCACAGACGTACAATGAGCAGTTCTTC
-	TRBV6-5	TRBJ2-7	-	CASSYTAGRSYEQYF	TGTGCCAGCAGTTACACGGCGGGAAGGTCGTACGAGCAGTACTTC
TRBD1	TRBV10-3	TRBJ2-1	once	CAISELRTTGGGEQFF	TGTGCCATCAGTGAGTTACGGACGACAGGGGGGGGTGAGCAGTTCTTC
-	TRBV20-1	TRBJ2-1	once	CSAPIGEQFF	TGCAGTGCGCCGATCGGGGAGCAGTTCTTC
-	TRBV2	TRBJ2-3	-	CASSVGGHTDTQYF	TGTGCCAGCAGTGTCGGGGGGCACACAGATACGCAGTATTTT
TRBD1	TRBV6-5	TRBJ1-5	-	CASSFGQGGQPQHF	TGTGCCAGCAGTTTCGGACAGGGCGGCCAGCCCCAGCATTTT
TRBD2	TRBV5-1	TRBJ2-1	-	CASSFSGTYNEQFF	TGCGCCAGCAGCTTCAGCGGGACCTACAATGAGCAGTTCTTC